These 16 T cell receptor beta chains originate from one sample sequenced in a study of persistence of HIV-infected CD4 T cells. Cells were stimulated with CMV-infected fibroblast lysates at 10 ug/mL. CD40L-negative CD69-negative CD45RO-high memory CD4+ T cells were sorted as populations depleted of antigen-responding cells. These receptors have no known antigen. The immunoSEQ assay was version 4, run in survey mode. Measured with immunoSEQ multiplex PCR; TCRdb has only the in-frame clones, and not every one. The sample records tens of thousands of clones, more than 75% being singletons. This specimen was CD4+ T cells sorted from PBMCs after approximately 20-hour stimulation, taken from a patient who received antiretroviral therapy. The receptors stem from an adult woman with HIV who was CMV-seropositive.

The rearrangement joins TRBV5-8 to TRBJ1-1; D is ambiguous. CDR1 and CDR2 (germline): SGHTS, YDEGEE. V lost 4 bases and J lost 1, with 11 bases in between. The CDR3 extends over 14 amino acids. The CDR3 spells CASSHGYGNTEAFF. CDR3 DNA: TGTGCCAGCAGCCACGGTTACGGGAACACTGAAGCTTTCTTT.

The chain links TRBV5-1 to TRBJ2-1; D ambiguous. Germline values: CDR1 SGHRS, CDR2 YFSETQ. The CDR3 has 12 residues. Trimming took 3 bases from V and 4 from J, leaving 5 bases between them. The DNA of the CDR3 is TGCGCCAGCAGCTGGGGATACAATGAGCAGTTCTTC. Translated, it gives CASSWGYNEQFF.

The CDR3 region is CASSEGLEPETQYF. The CDR3 DNA reads TGTGCCAGCAGTGAGGGACTGGAGCCCGAGACCCAGTACTTC. The genes are TRBV2 and TRBJ2-5; possibly TRBD2 for D (6 bases). Per germline, CDR1 SNHLY and CDR2 FYNNEI. Trimming removed 3 bases from V and 5 bases from J, with 13 bases in between. The CDR3 sequence is 14 residues long.

The rearrangement links TRBV3-1 (or the pseudogene TRBV3-2) to TRBJ1-1, with D perhaps matching TRBD1 (5 bases). The CDR3 has 15 residues. V lost 4 bases and J 0 bases, leaving 12 bases between the germline ends. Germline V gene data show CDR1 as LGHDT and CDR2 as YNNKEL (reference sequence). CDR3 residues: CASSRDGTLNTEAFF. As DNA, the CDR3 is TGTGCCAGCAGCCGGGACGGGACTTTGAACACTGAAGCTTTCTTT.

The chain uses TRBV27 and TRBJ2-1; D is uncertain. The germline gives CDR1 MNHEY, CDR2 SMNVEV (reference sequence). V dropped 4 bases and J dropped 8 bases, with 9 bases sitting between them. The CDR3 has 12 residues. The CDR3 sequence: CASSSAVDEQFF. The CDR3 bases are TGTGCCAGCAGTTCCGCCGTAGATGAGCAGTTCTTC.

The V call is TRBV27, the J call TRBJ2-7, with D unresolved. Germline V gene sequence: CDR1 MNHEY, CDR2 SMNVEV (reference sequence). Trimming stripped 2 bases from V and 6 bases from J, with 20 bases between. This CDR3 is 16 amino acids long. CDR3 nucleotide sequence: TGTGCCAGCAGTTTAATTGGCAGGTTACCCTTCGGCGAGCAGTACTTC. Residues: CASSLIGRLPFGEQYF.

The chain has TRBV12-3 or TRBV12-4 and TRBJ2-1; no definite D call. The CDR3 has 12 amino acids. Trimming pared 6 bases from V and 15 bases from J, leaving 18 bases between. The CDR3, as DNA: TGTGCCAGCAGCCCAATGGCGCGCCAGTGGTTCTTC. Protein sequence: CASSPMARQWFF.

The V and J genes are TRBV30 and TRBJ2-5; D gene uncertain. The CDR3 has 12 amino acids. Germline CDR1 reads GTSNPN; CDR2 reads SVGIG (reference sequence). V was clipped by 1 base and J by 1 base, with 4 bases between them. The DNA of the CDR3 is TGTGCCTGGAGTGGGTTCCAAGAGACCCAGTACTTC. Translated: CAWSGFQETQYF.

The table lists this clone with a few counts. The rearrangement uses TRBV30 and TRBJ1-5; TRBD1 might be the D (6 bases). Germline CDR1 GTSNPN, CDR2 SVGIG (reference sequence). The CDR3 contains 15 residues. The V end lost 4 bases, the J end lost 1 base, and 14 bases lay between the germline ends. CDR3 residues: CAWTQGIGSNQPQHF. CDR3 nucleotides: TGTGCCTGGACCCAGGGGATAGGGAGCAATCAGCCCCAGCATTTT. Full variable domain (rest looked up from reference TRBV30 and TRBJ1-5): SQTIHQWPATLVQPVGSPLSLECTVEGTSNPNLYWYRQAAGRGLQLLFYSVGIGQISSEVPQNLSASRPQDRQFILSSKKLLLSDSGFYLCAWTQGIGSNQPQHFGDGTRLSIL.

J is TRBJ1-2 and V is TRBV30; D perhaps matches TRBD1 (5 bases). The CDR3 extends over 13 amino acids. The V gene's germline CDR1 is GTSNPN and CDR2 SVGIG (reference sequence). The V end lost 0 bases, the J end lost 6 bases, and 11 bases lay between the germline ends. The CDR3 here is CAWSVTAGNGYTF. In nucleotides, the CDR3 is TGTGCCTGGAGTGTAACGGCAGGGAATGGCTACACCTTC.

On this clone: Germline and junction disagree at one end, which may indicate a read error. The V gene is TRBV4-1, the J gene TRBJ2-1, with 9 bases lining up with TRBD1. Germline V gene data show CDR1 as MGHRA and CDR2 as YSYEKL. CDR3 size: 16 residues. DNA of the CDR3: TGCGCCAGCAGCCTTGCCGGGACAGGGTCGGGCCGAGGGCGTCTCTTC. Its protein product is CASSLAGTGSGRGRLF.

The chain is built from TRBV5-6 and TRBJ2-2; D is ambiguous. Looked up from germline, CDR1 is SGHDT and CDR2 is YYEEEE. V lost 4 bases and J 5 bases, leaving 9 bases between the germline ends. This CDR3 is built from 13 residues. CDR3 in amino acids: CASSLPSTGELFF. CDR3 in DNA: TGTGCCAGCAGCCTCCCTAGTACCGGGGAGCTGTTTTTT.

V gene TRBV5-4 combines with J gene TRBJ1-1; 9 bases are a match to TRBD1. The V segment lost 2 bases and the J segment 1 base; nucleotides outside the gene matches: 6. The CDR3 is made up of 16 amino acids. The germline CDR1 and CDR2 sequences are SGHNT and YYREEE (reference sequence). For the CDR3, the DNA is TGTGCCAGCAGCTTTTCGGGACAGGGCCGGAACACTGAAGCTTTCTTT. Translated: CASSFSGQGRNTEAFF.

The rearrangement uses TRBV3-1 (or the pseudogene TRBV3-2) and TRBJ2-6, with D unresolved. The ends were cut back, 4 bases at V and 0 bases at J, with 7 bases in the middle. Per germline, CDR1 LGHDT and CDR2 YNNKEL (reference sequence). CDR3 length: 15 residues. The CDR3 sequence is CASSPRNSGANVLTF. In DNA, the CDR3 is TGTGCCAGCAGCCCCCGGAACTCTGGGGCCAACGTCCTGACTTTC.

The rearrangement joins TRBV5-1 to TRBJ2-3, with D hard to call. This CDR3 comprises 14 residues. Germline assignment: CDR1 SGHRS and CDR2 YFSETQ. V lost 2 bases and J lost 2, with 9 bases in between. The CDR3 DNA is TGCGCCAGCAGCTTTTCGTCGGTCACAGATACGCAGTATTTT. It codes for CASSFSSVTDTQYF.

The rearrangement uses TRBV4-2 and TRBJ1-4; 10 bases agree with TRBD1. Looked up from germline, CDR1 is LGHNA and CDR2 is YNFKEQ. Trimming took 3 bases from V and 7 from J; bases not matched to a gene: 2. The CDR3 contains 14 residues. CDR3 DNA sequence: TGTGCCAGCAGCCAGGGACAGGGGACTGAAAAACTGTTTTTT. This encodes CASSQGQGTEKLFF.